One and the same sample provided the 5 T cell receptor beta chains below, sequenced in a study of T cell repertoires in cytomegalovirus infection. No cognate antigen is known for these TCRs. MiXCR, applied by TCRdb to the reads, yields one record per CDR3 protein. The sample consists of fewer than 130,000 distinct CDR3 sequences, roughly two fifths of them appearing once. The sample in question was CD8+ T cells from cultured PBMCs, obtained from culture after CMV antigen stimulation. The receptors stem from a human donor in good health (CMV status not recorded). Some clones in this sample may be carry-over from other donors' samples.

J is TRBJ2-1 and V is TRBV19; TRBD2 agrees at 9 bases. The CDR3 has 15 amino acids. V shed 6 bases and J 4 bases; nucleotides not matched to a gene: 7. The germline V gene has CDR1 LNHDA and CDR2 SQIVND (reference sequence). The CDR3 spells CASSHSGGRYNEQFF. CDR3 nucleotides: TGTGCCAGTAGCCATAGCGGGGGCCGGTACAATGAGCAGTTCTTC.

CDR3: CASSILAHTGELFF. The CDR3 nucleotides read TGTGCCAGTAGTATCCTCGCCCATACCGGGGAGCTGTTTTTT. The chain links TRBV19 to TRBJ2-2, with D unresolved. The V and J ends lost 3 bases and 5 bases respectively, with 10 bases between them. The V gene's germline CDR1 is LNHDA and CDR2 SQIVND (reference sequence). There are 14 residues in the CDR3.

This clonotype was observed a few times. V gene TRBV4-1 combines with J gene TRBJ1-6, with TRBD1 matching 9 bases. Germline CDR1 MGHRA, CDR2 YSYEKL. This CDR3 contains 17 residues. Trimming at V came to 3 bases and at J to 6 bases, leaving 9 bases not matched to a gene. For the CDR3, the DNA is TGCGCCAGCAGCCATTTGACAGGGGGGACCATTAATTCACCCCTCCACTTT. Translation gives CASSHLTGGTINSPLHF.

This clonotype was recorded a few times. The gene calls are TRBV2 and TRBJ2-1, with D possibly TRBD2 on 5 matching bases. CDR1 and CDR2 (germline): SNHLY, FYNNEI. This CDR3 has 14 residues. The V end was cut by 7 bases, the J end by 2 bases, with 12 bases between. The CDR3 loop reads CASKEQRAYNEQFF. CDR3 DNA: TGTGCCAGCAAAGAACAGAGGGCCTACAATGAGCAGTTCTTC.

This clonotype was observed a single time. V is TRBV27 and J is TRBJ1-1, with D perhaps matching TRBD1 (6 bases). Looked up from germline, CDR1 is MNHEY and CDR2 is SMNVEV (reference sequence). This CDR3 is built from 14 residues. V lost 5 bases and J 5 bases, leaving 15 bases between the germline ends. CDR3 amino acids: CASSKGGPTTEAFF. The CDR3 coding sequence is TGTGCCAGCAGTAAGGGGGGTCCCACTACTGAAGCTTTCTTT.